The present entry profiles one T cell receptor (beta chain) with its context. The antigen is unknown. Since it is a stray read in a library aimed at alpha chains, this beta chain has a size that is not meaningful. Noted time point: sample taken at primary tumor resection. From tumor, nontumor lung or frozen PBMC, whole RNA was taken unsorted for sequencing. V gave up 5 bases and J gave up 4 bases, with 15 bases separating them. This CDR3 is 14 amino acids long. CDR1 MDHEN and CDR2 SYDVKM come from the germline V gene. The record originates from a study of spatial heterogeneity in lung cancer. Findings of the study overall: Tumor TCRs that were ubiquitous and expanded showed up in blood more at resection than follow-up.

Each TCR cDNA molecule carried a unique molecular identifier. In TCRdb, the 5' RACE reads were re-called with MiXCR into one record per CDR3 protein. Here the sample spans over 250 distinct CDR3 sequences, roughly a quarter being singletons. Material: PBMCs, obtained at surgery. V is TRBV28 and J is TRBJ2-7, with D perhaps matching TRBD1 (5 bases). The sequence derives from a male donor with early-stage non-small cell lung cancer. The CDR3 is CASSPTRQIYEQYF. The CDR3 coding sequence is TGTGCCAGCAGTCCTACGAGACAGATTTACGAGCAGTACTTC.